These T cell receptor beta chains were read from a single sample in a study of type 1 regulatory T cells. TCRdb reprocessed the reads with MiXCR, giving one entry per CDR3 protein. The data show 80,000 to 100,000 distinct CDR3 sequences, 30% to 35% seen once. The material sequenced was CD4+ T cells, either the whole sample or a sorted fraction (not recorded which). These TCRs come from a human donor in good health. CDR3s include the opening cysteine and the closing phenylalanine or tryptophan. A D gene is named only where the DNA matches it firmly. Rows give clone size only sometimes, using once, few, many, or a class for an expanded clone.

-	TRBD1	16	TRBV27	TRBJ2-6	CASGGQGGTGANVLTF	TGTGCCAGCGGAGGACAGGGAGGAACTGGGGCCAACGTCCTGACTTTC
-	-	15	TRBV4-3	TRBJ2-7	CASSHPKARPYEQYF	TGCGCCAGCAGCCACCCCAAGGCACGCCCCTACGAGCAGTACTTC
-	-	17	TRBV29-1	TRBJ2-1	CSVEGGFQGSSYNEQFF	TGCAGCGTTGAAGGGGGGTTTCAGGGTAGCTCCTACAATGAGCAGTTCTTC
-	-	14	TRBV5-1	TRBJ2-7	CASSLGAGLYEQYF	TGCGCCAGCAGCCTAGGGGCGGGACTGTACGAGCAGTACTTC
few	-	14	TRBV12-3/TRBV12-4	TRBJ1-2	CASSSAPRVAGYTF	TGTGCCAGCAGTTCCGCTCCCAGGGTAGCCGGCTACACCTTC
-	-	11	TRBV4-2	TRBJ2-7	CASSQEGEQYF	TGTGCCAGCAGCCAAGAGGGCGAGCAGTACTTC
-	-	13	TRBV20-1	TRBJ2-2	CSAVNGKTGELFF	TGCAGTGCCGTGAATGGAAAGACCGGGGAGCTGTTTTTT
-	TRBD1	15	TRBV5-1	TRBJ1-6	CASSSGTGGGSPLHF	TGCGCCAGCAGCTCCGGGACAGGAGGAGGTTCACCCCTCCACTTT
-	TRBD2	15	TRBV7-2	TRBJ2-2	CASTRGLAGAGELFF	TGTGCCAGCACCAGGGGTCTAGCGGGAGCCGGGGAGCTGTTTTTT
many	TRBD1	14	TRBV30	TRBJ2-2	CACQKGAFTGELFF	TGTGCCTGCCAGAAGGGGGCATTCACCGGGGAGCTGTTTTTT
-	-	14	TRBV20-1	TRBJ1-5	CSARSTVSNQPQHF	TGCAGTGCTAGATCCACAGTCTCCAATCAGCCCCAGCATTTT
-	-	13	TRBV12-5	TRBJ2-2	CASGLGNTGELFF	TGTGCTAGTGGTTTGGGCAACACCGGGGAGCTGTTTTTT
-	TRBD1	16	TRBV14	TRBJ1-2	CASSHDREKGYYGYTF	TGTGCCAGCAGCCACGACAGGGAAAAAGGGTACTATGGCTACACCTTC
few	TRBD2	15	TRBV20-1	TRBJ2-3	CSAIPSGSGLGTQYF	TGCAGTGCTATACCCAGCGGGAGTGGGTTGGGTACGCAGTATTTT
-	-	14	TRBV10-2	TRBJ2-2	CASRLAGLYGELFF	TGCGCCAGCAGACTAGCCGGATTGTACGGGGAGCTGTTTTTT
-	-	15	TRBV14	TRBJ2-5	CASSRGQDWLETQYF	TGTGCCAGCAGCCGTGGACAAGACTGGTTGGAGACCCAGTACTTC